Given below is one T cell receptor beta chain in context. The antigen remains undetermined. An end of the junction does not agree with germline; a read error may underlie this. These data belong to a study of cytomegalovirus exposure and HLA in healthy donors. Broader study findings: Among the sequence variants, a highly shared cluster was likely an artifact of sequencing.

This CDR3 has 12 amino acids. Germline assignment: CDR1 SEHNR and CDR2 FQNEAQ (reference sequence). With 60 Vbeta and 13 Jbeta primers, the PCR was carried out. Libraries were prepared by immunoSEQ multiplex PCR; TCRdb keeps only in-frame clonotypes and omits some of them. The table has approximately 160,000 clones, about 81% seen once. The sequencing sample was made of PBMCs. The chain uses TRBV7-9 and TRBJ1-2, with a tentative D call TRBD1 (6 bases). The TCR sequence derives from a young woman in good health and CMV-seronegative. The CDR3 DNA reads TGTTCCAGCAGCTCAGGGGACTATGGCTACACCTTC. This encodes CSSSSGDYGYTF.